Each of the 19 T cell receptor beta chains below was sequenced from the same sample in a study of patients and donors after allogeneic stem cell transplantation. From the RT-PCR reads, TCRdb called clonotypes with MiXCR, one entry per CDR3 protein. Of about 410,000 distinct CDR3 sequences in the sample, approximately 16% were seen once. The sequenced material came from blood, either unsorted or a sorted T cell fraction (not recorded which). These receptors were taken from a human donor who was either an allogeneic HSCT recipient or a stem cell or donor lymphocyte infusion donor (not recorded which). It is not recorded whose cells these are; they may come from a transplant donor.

CDR3 protein: CSAIVDSYNEQFF. In nucleotides, the CDR3 is TGCAGTGCTATTGTGGACTCATACAATGAGCAGTTCTTC. The chain links TRBV20-1 to TRBJ2-1, with a weak D call TRBD2 (5 bases). V was clipped by 4 bases and J by 4 bases, with 11 bases between them. From germline, CDR1 is DFQATT and CDR2 SNEGSKA (reference sequence). This CDR3 region has 13 residues.

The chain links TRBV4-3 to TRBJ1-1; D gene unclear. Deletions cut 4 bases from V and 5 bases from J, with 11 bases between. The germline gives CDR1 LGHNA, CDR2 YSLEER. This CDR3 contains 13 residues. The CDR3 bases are TGCGCCAGCAGCCGAGGGCTGGGGACTGAAGCTTTCTTT. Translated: CASSRGLGTEAFF.

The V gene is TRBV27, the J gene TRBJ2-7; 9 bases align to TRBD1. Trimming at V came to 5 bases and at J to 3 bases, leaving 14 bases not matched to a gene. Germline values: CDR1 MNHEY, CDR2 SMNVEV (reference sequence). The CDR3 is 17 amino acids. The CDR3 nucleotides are TGTGCCAGCAGTCGAAAGGGGACAGGGCCCTCCTTCTACGAGCAGTACTTC. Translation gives CASSRKGTGPSFYEQYF.

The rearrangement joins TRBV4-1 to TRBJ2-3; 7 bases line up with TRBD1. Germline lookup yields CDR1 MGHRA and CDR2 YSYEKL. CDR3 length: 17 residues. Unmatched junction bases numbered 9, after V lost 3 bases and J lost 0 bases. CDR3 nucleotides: TGCGCCAGCAGCCATCCCGTACAAGGGGGCAGCACAGATACGCAGTATTTT. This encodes CASSHPVQGGSTDTQYF.

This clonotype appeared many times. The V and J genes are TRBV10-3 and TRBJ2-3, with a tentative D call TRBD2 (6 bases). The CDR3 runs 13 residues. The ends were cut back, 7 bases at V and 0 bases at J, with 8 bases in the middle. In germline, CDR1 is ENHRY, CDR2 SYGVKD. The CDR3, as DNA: TGTGCCATCAAGGGACTCAGCACAGATACGCAGTATTTT. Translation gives CAIKGLSTDTQYF.

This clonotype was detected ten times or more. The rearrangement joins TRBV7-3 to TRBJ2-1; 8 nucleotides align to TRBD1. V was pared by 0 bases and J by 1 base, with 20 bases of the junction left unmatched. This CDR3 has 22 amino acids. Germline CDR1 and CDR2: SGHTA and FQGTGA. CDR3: CASSLTSAQGLRGLKSYNEQFF. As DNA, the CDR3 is TGTGCCAGCAGCTTAACCTCCGCCCAAGGTCTCAGGGGGCTTAAATCCTACAATGAGCAGTTCTTC.

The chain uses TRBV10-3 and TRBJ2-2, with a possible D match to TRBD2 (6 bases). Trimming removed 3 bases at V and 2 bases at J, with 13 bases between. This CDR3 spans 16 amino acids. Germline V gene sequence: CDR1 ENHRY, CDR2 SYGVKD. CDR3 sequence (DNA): TGTGCCATCAGTGAAGGGAGGCAGCATAACACCGGGGAGCTGTTTTTT. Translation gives CAISEGRQHNTGELFF.

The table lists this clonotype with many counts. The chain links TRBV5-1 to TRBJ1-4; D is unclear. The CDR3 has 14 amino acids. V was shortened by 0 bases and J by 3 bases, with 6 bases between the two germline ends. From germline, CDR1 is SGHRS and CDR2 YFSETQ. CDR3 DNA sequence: TGCGCCAGCAGCTTGGAGACATCTAATGAAAAACTGTTTTTT. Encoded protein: CASSLETSNEKLFF.

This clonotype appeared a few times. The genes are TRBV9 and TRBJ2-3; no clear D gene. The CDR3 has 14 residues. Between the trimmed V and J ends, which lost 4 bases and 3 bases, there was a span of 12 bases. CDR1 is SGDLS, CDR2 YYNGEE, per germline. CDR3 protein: CASSLGSETDTQYF. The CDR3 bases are TGTGCCAGCAGCCTAGGGTCGGAGACAGATACGCAGTATTTT.

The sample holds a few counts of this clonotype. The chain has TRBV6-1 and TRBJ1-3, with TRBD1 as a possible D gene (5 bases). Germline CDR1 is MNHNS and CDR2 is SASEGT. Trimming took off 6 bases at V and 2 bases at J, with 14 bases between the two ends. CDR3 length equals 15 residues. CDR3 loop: CASSLGTFTGNTIYF. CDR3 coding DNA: TGTGCCAGCAGCCTCGGGACTTTCACTGGAAACACCATATATTTT.

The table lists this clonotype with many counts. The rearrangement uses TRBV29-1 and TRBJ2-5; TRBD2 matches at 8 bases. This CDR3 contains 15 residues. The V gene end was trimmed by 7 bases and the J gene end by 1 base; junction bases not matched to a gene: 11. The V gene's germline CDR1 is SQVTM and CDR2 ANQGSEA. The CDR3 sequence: CSASLSAGVQETQYF. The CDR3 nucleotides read TGCAGCGCCTCCCTATCAGCGGGAGTCCAAGAGACCCAGTACTTC.

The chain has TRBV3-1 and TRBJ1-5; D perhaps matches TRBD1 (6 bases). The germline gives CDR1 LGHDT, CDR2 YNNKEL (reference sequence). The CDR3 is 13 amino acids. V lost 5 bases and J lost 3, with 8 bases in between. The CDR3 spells CASSMGHNQPQHF. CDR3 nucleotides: TGTGCCAGCAGCATGGGACACAATCAGCCCCAGCATTTT.

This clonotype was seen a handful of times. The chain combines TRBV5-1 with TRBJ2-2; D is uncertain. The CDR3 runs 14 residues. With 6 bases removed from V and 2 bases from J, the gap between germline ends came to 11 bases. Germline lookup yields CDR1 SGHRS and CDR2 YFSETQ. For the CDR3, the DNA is TGCGCCAGCAAAACGGATTTAAACACCGGGGAGCTGTTTTTT. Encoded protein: CASKTDLNTGELFF.

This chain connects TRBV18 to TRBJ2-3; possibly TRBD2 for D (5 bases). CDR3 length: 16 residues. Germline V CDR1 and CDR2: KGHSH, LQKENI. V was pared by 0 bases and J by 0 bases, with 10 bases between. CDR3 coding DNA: TGTGCCAGCTCACCACCGGGGAGTTCTAGCACAGATACGCAGTATTTT. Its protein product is CASSPPGSSSTDTQYF.

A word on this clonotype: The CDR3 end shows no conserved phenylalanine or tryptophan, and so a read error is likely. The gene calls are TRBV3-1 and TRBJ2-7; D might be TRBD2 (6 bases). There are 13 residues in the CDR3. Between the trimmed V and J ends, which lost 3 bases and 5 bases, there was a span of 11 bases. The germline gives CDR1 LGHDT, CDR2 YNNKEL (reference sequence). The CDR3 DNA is TGTGCCAGCAGCCAGGGACTCCGGAACGAGCAGTACCTC. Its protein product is CASSQGLRNEQYL.

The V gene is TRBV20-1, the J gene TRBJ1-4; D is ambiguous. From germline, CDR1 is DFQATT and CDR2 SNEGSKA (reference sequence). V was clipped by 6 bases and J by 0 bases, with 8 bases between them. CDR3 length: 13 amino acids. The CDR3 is CSATGATNEKLFF. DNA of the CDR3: TGCAGTGCAACTGGTGCAACTAATGAAAAACTGTTTTTT.

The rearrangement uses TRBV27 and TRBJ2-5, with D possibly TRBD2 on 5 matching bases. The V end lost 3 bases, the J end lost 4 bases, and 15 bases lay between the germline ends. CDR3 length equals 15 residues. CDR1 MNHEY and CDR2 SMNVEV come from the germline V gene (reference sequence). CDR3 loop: CASSFTRASRETQYF. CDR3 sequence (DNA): TGTGCCAGCAGTTTTACTAGGGCCTCGCGAGAGACCCAGTACTTC.

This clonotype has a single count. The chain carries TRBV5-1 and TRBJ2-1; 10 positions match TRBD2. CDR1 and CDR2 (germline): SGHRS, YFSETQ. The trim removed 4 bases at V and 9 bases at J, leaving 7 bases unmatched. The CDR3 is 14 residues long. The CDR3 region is CASSISGRAGEQFF. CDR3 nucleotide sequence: TGCGCCAGCAGCATCAGCGGGAGGGCCGGTGAGCAGTTCTTC.

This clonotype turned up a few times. Here the CDR3 reads CAWSVGRGETGELFF. The CDR3 nucleotides are TGTGCCTGGAGTGTAGGTCGGGGGGAGACCGGGGAGCTGTTTTTT. The chain links TRBV30 to TRBJ2-2; 7 bases are a match to TRBD2. Germline V gene lookup returns CDR1 GTSNPN and CDR2 SVGIG (reference sequence). V shed 0 bases, J shed 5 bases, and the junction held 6 bases outside the gene matches. This CDR3 region has 15 residues. The complete variable domain, with remaining parts taken from reference TRBV30 and TRBJ2-2, reads SQTIHQWPATLVQPVGSPLSLECTVEGTSNPNLYWYRQAAGRGLQLLFYSVGIGQISSEVPQNLSASRPQDRQFILSSKKLLLSDSGFYLCAWSVGRGETGELFFGEGSRLTVL.